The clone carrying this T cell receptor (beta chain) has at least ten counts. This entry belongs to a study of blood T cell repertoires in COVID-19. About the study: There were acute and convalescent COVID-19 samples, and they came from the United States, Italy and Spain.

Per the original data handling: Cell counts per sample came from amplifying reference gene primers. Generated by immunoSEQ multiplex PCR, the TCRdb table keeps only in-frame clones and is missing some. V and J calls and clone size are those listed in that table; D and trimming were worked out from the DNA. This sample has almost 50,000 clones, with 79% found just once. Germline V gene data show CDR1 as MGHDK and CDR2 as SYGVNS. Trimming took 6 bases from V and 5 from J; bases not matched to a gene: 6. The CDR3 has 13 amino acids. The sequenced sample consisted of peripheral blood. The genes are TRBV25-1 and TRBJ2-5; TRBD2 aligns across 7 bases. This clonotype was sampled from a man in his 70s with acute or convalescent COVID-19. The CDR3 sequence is CASRAAAGETQYF. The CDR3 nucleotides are TGTGCCAGCAGGGCGGCAGCGGGGGAGACCCAGTACTTC.